The clone carrying this T cell receptor beta chain was recorded at least ten times. Antigen unknown. The data were taken from a study of CD8 T cells in ankylosing spondylitis. Libraries for TCR beta were made by quantitative 5'-RACE with molecular barcodes. TCRdb reanalysed the 5' RACE reads using MiXCR and keeps one entry per CDR3 protein. Found here are about 220,000 distinct CDR3 sequences, 7.3% of them singletons; the top ten hold 13% to 15%. General observations from the study: It was reported that disease-linked clones were significantly enriched in matched ankylosing spondylitis synovial fluid. Earlier work had already found some motif variants in reactive arthritis synovial fluid and blood. Eight highly homologous variants formed a TCR beta motif that appeared characteristic of ankylosing spondylitis blood. CD8+ disease-linked clones were present at relatively low frequencies in blood.

The V segment lost 4 bases and the J segment 4 bases; nucleotides outside the gene matches: 8. This CDR3 comprises 14 residues. Per germline, CDR1 SQVTM and CDR2 ANQGSEA. This sequence originates from a male donor with ankylosing spondylitis. The specimen was blood, either unsorted or a sorted T cell fraction (not recorded which). V and J are TRBV29-1 and TRBJ2-7; the match to TRBD1 covers 9 bases. CDR3 sequence: CSVVGTGFPYEQYF. The CDR3 DNA sequence: TGCAGCGTTGTTGGGACAGGGTTCCCTTACGAGCAGTACTTC.